The 29 T cell receptor beta chains listed next were all sequenced from one sample in a study of CD8+ T cells in alopecia areata. RNA, once extracted, was reverse transcribed into cDNA for use as the sequencing template. The repertoire was sequenced with immunoSEQ multiplex PCR; TCRdb's copy has only in-frame clones and lacks some. This table holds approximately 99,000 clones, approximately 59% found once. Sequenced sample: CD8+ T cells sorted from blood. Receptors originate from a human donor in good health.

This chain links TRBV5-1 with TRBJ2-1; D not certain. The V gene's germline CDR1 is SGHRS and CDR2 YFSETQ. Trimming pared 0 bases from V and 0 bases from J, leaving 10 bases between. The CDR3 has 16 amino acids. The DNA for the CDR3 is TGCGCCAGCAGCTTGGTGCGGATGAGCTCCTACAATGAGCAGTTCTTC. This sequence encodes CASSLVRMSSYNEQFF.

This clone is labeled as medium-sized. The chain combines TRBV15 with TRBJ1-5, with 8 bases fitting TRBD1. Looked up from germline, CDR1 is LNHNV and CDR2 is YYDKDF (reference sequence). The CDR3 has 18 residues. V trimming: 1 base; J trimming: 0 bases; junction bases outside the gene matches: 8. The CDR3: CATSRALQGEVSNQPQHF. Here the CDR3 DNA reads TGTGCCACCAGCAGAGCCTTACAGGGGGAGGTTAGCAATCAGCCCCAGCATTTT.

The gene calls are TRBV5-6 and TRBJ2-7; tentative D call: TRBD2 (6 bases). Per germline, CDR1 SGHDT and CDR2 YYEEEE. This CDR3 has 12 amino acids. V shed 3 bases and J shed 2 bases, with 6 bases lying between them. The CDR3 nucleotides are TGTGCCAGCAGCTCGGGGGCCTACGAGCAGTACTTC. This sequence encodes CASSSGAYEQYF.

The chain recombines TRBV30 with TRBJ1-1; D ambiguous. The V gene's germline CDR1 is GTSNPN and CDR2 SVGIG (reference sequence). Trimming cost V 1 base and J 8 bases, with 8 bases left between them. The CDR3 sequence is 11 residues long. DNA for the CDR3: TGTGCCTGGAGTGGAGGGCAGGAAGCTTTCTTT. It codes for CAWSGGQEAFF.

In its sample, this clone was seen once. This chain links TRBV7-2 with TRBJ2-5; 8 bases map to TRBD1. Unmatched junction bases numbered 7, after V lost 5 bases and J lost 5 bases. Germline values: CDR1 SGHTA, CDR2 FQGNSA. This CDR3 region has 14 residues. CDR3 nucleotides: TGTGCCAGCAGCCCATGGACAGGGCCGGAGACCCAGTACTTC. It is translated as CASSPWTGPETQYF.

The chain carries TRBV9 and TRBJ1-6; D is unresolved. Germline-derived CDR1 and CDR2 are SGDLS and YYNGEE. The CDR3 is made up of 14 amino acids. The V end was cut by 3 bases, the J end by 7 bases, with 11 bases between. This CDR3 reads CASSAPDWNSPLHF. The CDR3 DNA is TGTGCCAGCAGCGCCCCCGATTGGAATTCACCCCTCCACTTT.

The chain links TRBV19 to TRBJ2-7, with a tentative D call TRBD1 (5 bases). Germline lookup yields CDR1 LNHDA and CDR2 SQIVND (reference sequence). V was pared by 3 bases and J by 3 bases, with 9 bases between. This CDR3 region has 13 residues. The CDR3 reads CASSIGQLYEQYF. The DNA of the CDR3 is TGTGCCAGTAGTATCGGACAACTCTACGAGCAGTACTTC.

V usage is TRBV5-1 and J usage is TRBJ2-7, with D possibly being TRBD2 (6 bases). Trimming left V 4 bases short and J 6 bases short, with 14 bases between. This CDR3 spans 13 amino acids. The germline V gene has CDR1 SGHRS and CDR2 YFSETQ. The CDR3 here is CASSLGAGTEQYF. CDR3 in DNA: TGCGCCAGCAGCCTTGGGGCGGGGACCGAGCAGTACTTC.

This clone was seen more than once but under ten times. The chain joins TRBV4-2 to TRBJ2-2; D gene unclear. V dropped 3 bases and J dropped 5 bases, with 4 bases sitting between them. This CDR3 region has 12 residues. The germline gives CDR1 LGHNA, CDR2 YNFKEQ. The CDR3 here is CASSQKTGELFF. In DNA, the CDR3 is TGTGCCAGCAGCCAGAAAACCGGGGAGCTGTTTTTT.

This clone occurred a few times. The chain carries TRBV5-1 and TRBJ1-2; no clear D. The CDR3 consists of 13 residues. Looked up from germline, CDR1 is SGHRS and CDR2 is YFSETQ. V gave up 0 bases and J gave up 7 bases, with 10 bases separating them. The CDR3: CASSLDGGVGYTF. The CDR3 DNA sequence: TGCGCCAGCAGCTTGGATGGCGGGGTTGGCTACACCTTC.

V usage is TRBV4-3 and J usage is TRBJ2-7; 7 bases line up with TRBD1. Looked up from germline, CDR1 is LGHNA and CDR2 is YSLEER. With 1 base clipped from V and 4 bases from J, the junction kept 10 bases outside the gene matches. This CDR3 has 16 amino acids. DNA for the CDR3: TGCGCCAGCAGCCAAGTGGGTACAGGGGATACTTACGAGCAGTACTTC. This gives the protein CASSQVGTGDTYEQYF.

This chain uses TRBV5-6 with TRBJ2-4; 9 bases line up with TRBD1. The CDR3 spans 14 residues. The trim removed 2 bases at V and 7 bases at J, leaving 4 bases unmatched. Germline assignment: CDR1 SGHDT and CDR2 YYEEEE. The CDR3 region has the DNA TGTGCCAGCAGCTTCGGGACAGGGCCGAACATTCAGTACTTC. Its translation is CASSFGTGPNIQYF.

The chain couples TRBV30 to TRBJ2-1; D uncertain. Germline-derived CDR1 and CDR2 are GTSNPN and SVGIG (reference sequence). This CDR3 is 12 amino acids long. V lost 2 bases to trimming and J lost 5 bases, with 7 bases between them. DNA for the CDR3: TGTGCCTGGAGTCCCCGGGACAATGAGCAGTTCTTC. It specifies CAWSPRDNEQFF.

In this sample, this clone turned up a few times. The J gene is TRBJ1-6, the V gene TRBV2, with D unresolved. This CDR3 has 12 amino acids. Germline CDR1 and CDR2: SNHLY and FYNNEI. With 9 bases removed from V and 10 bases from J, the gap between germline ends came to 13 bases. CDR3 sequence (DNA): TGTGCCAGGGGCCCCCAGCGGTCACCCCTCCACTTT. It translates to CARGPQRSPLHF.

The chain joins TRBV4-3 to TRBJ2-3; 8 nucleotides line up with TRBD1. The CDR3 is made up of 16 amino acids. CDR1 and CDR2 from the germline V gene are LGHNA and YSLEER. The ends lost 1 base at V and 3 bases at J; junction bases unmatched: 6. CDR3: CASSQVAGQGTDTQYF. CDR3 nucleotides: TGCGCCAGCAGCCAAGTTGCTGGACAGGGTACAGATACGCAGTATTTT.

The CDR3 region has the DNA TGTGCCAGCAGCGAGACGGACAGGGGATGGACTGAAGCTTTCTTT. Translating it yields CASSETDRGWTEAFF. V is TRBV9 and J is TRBJ1-1; 9 positions match TRBD1. Germline-derived CDR1 and CDR2 are SGDLS and YYNGEE. V shed 3 bases, J shed 5 bases, and the junction held 8 bases outside the gene matches. This CDR3 region has 15 residues.

The chain recombines TRBV13 with TRBJ2-2; D is possibly TRBD2 (6 bases). Trimming left V 5 bases short and J 4 bases short, with 11 bases between. This CDR3 is built from 14 residues. The germline gives CDR1 PRHDT, CDR2 FYEKMQ (reference sequence). The CDR3 is CASSTGGPTGELFF. DNA for the CDR3: TGTGCCAGCAGCACCGGGGGACCCACCGGGGAGCTGTTTTTT.

This clone was found a few times. The V call is TRBV29-1, the J call TRBJ2-3; TRBD2 agrees at 9 bases. The CDR3 has 14 residues. Germline assignment: CDR1 SQVTM and CDR2 ANQGSEA. V trimming: 7 bases; J trimming: 2 bases; junction bases outside the gene matches: 7. The CDR3 sequence: CSGLAGVITDTQYF. In DNA, the CDR3 is TGCAGCGGTTTAGCGGGGGTGATCACAGATACGCAGTATTTT.

This clone has at least ten counts. V and J are TRBV5-6 and TRBJ1-2; D uncertain. The germline V gene has CDR1 SGHDT and CDR2 YYEEEE. The CDR3 is 13 residues long. With 0 bases removed from V and 2 bases from J, the gap between germline ends came to 5 bases. The CDR3 coding sequence is TGTGCCAGCAGCTTGGGACCAAACTATGGCTACACCTTC. Its translation: CASSLGPNYGYTF.

This clone was found once. The chain links TRBV7-8 to TRBJ2-5, with D possibly TRBD2 on 6 matching bases. Trimming pared 0 bases from V and 4 bases from J, leaving 12 bases between. CDR1 and CDR2 from the germline V gene are SGHVS and FQNEAQ. This CDR3 region has 15 residues. In nucleotides, the CDR3 is TGTGCCAGCAGCTTAGCTAGCGGTGGGGGAGAGACCCAGTACTTC. Translated: CASSLASGGGETQYF.

V usage is TRBV2 and J usage is TRBJ1-5; D is possibly TRBD1 (6 bases). Trimming shortened V by 5 bases and J by 0 bases, and 11 bases separated the two germline ends. From germline, CDR1 is SNHLY and CDR2 FYNNEI. The CDR3 is 15 residues long. CDR3 in amino acids: CASSKQGYSNQPQHF. DNA for the CDR3: TGTGCCAGCAGTAAACAGGGCTATAGCAATCAGCCCCAGCATTTT.

This chain joins TRBV12-5 and TRBJ1-1; D unresolved. V was cut by 2 bases and J by 2 bases, with 0 bases left in between. Germline lookup yields CDR1 LGHNT and CDR2 FRNRAP. This CDR3 comprises 11 residues. The CDR3 is CASGLNTEAFF. CDR3 DNA sequence: TGTGCTAGTGGTTTGAACACTGAAGCTTTCTTT.

This clone was seen only a few times. The chain has TRBV4-1 and TRBJ1-4; TRBD1 matches at 9 bases. Germline V gene data show CDR1 as MGHRA and CDR2 as YSYEKL. The CDR3 is made up of 17 amino acids. V dropped 0 bases and J dropped 5; count of bases not matched to a gene: 7. This CDR3 reads CASSQEGSGTGNEKLFF. The CDR3 DNA reads as TGCGCCAGCAGCCAAGAGGGATCCGGGACAGGGAATGAAAAACTGTTTTTT.

This clone was detected a few times. This CDR3 is also generated by other DNA sequences in the sample. The chain joins TRBV7-9 to TRBJ1-5; D is ambiguous. Germline-derived CDR1 and CDR2 are SEHNR and FQNEAQ (reference sequence). V gave up 5 bases and J gave up 1 base, with 9 bases separating them. The CDR3 extends over 14 amino acids. CDR3 residues: CASSLGQSNQPQHF. The CDR3 coding sequence is TGTGCCAGCAGCCTCGGGCAGAGCAATCAGCCCCAGCATTTT.

Only a few counts were recorded for this clone. The chain has TRBV29-1 and TRBJ1-2, with D hard to call. V shed 4 bases and J shed 2 bases, with 11 bases lying between them. The CDR3 has 13 residues. Germline loops: CDR1 SQVTM, CDR2 ANQGSEA. The CDR3 coding sequence is TGCAGCGTTGTATCGGACGGGAACTATGGCTACACCTTC. It yields the protein CSVVSDGNYGYTF.

V gene TRBV10-3 combines with J gene TRBJ1-6; D remains unclear. Per germline, CDR1 ENHRY and CDR2 SYGVKD. CDR3 length: 13 residues. Trimming cost V 0 bases and J 9 bases, with 6 bases left between them. CDR3 sequence: CAISESPSSPLHF. The CDR3 nucleotides read TGTGCCATCAGTGAGTCTCCATCTTCACCCCTCCACTTT.

This chain connects TRBV29-1 to TRBJ1-2, with unresolved D. CDR1 SQVTM and CDR2 ANQGSEA come from the germline V gene. Trimming took off 6 bases at V and 2 bases at J, with 19 bases between the two ends. The CDR3 has 15 residues. The CDR3 coding sequence is TGCAGCGTCCCCACTACCGGGAGACTAAACTATGGCTACACCTTC. This encodes CSVPTTGRLNYGYTF.

V gene TRBV20-1 combines with J gene TRBJ1-2; D ambiguous. V dropped 0 bases and J dropped 14 bases, with 4 bases sitting between them. Germline V gene sequence: CDR1 DFQATT, CDR2 SNEGSKA (reference sequence). This CDR3 has 8 residues. This CDR3 reads CSARDGTF. DNA of the CDR3: TGCAGTGCTAGAGATGGTACCTTC.

This chain connects TRBV6-1 to TRBJ2-7; D is uncertain. Trimming took off 4 bases at V and 0 bases at J, with 10 bases between the two ends. The CDR3 spans 14 residues. Germline V gene sequence: CDR1 MNHNS, CDR2 SASEGT. The CDR3 coding sequence is TGTGCCAGCAGTGGGGGTCCGCTCTCCTACGAGCAGTACTTC. The encoded protein is CASSGGPLSYEQYF.